The rows below give T cell receptor beta chains drawn from one sample of a study of T cells in Graves' hyperthyroidism and ophthalmopathy. Each CDR3 protein is one row after TCRdb ran MiXCR on the multiplex PCR reads. The table includes about 660,000 distinct CDR3 sequences, 45% detected once. Sequencing was done on a sample of peripheral blood or thyroid tissue (not recorded which). These receptors were obtained from an adult man with Graves' disease, either hyperthyroidism or ophthalmopathy (not recorded which). Both conserved end residues are part of each CDR3. The D gene is left open where the match is weak. Size is stated for part of the rows, as once, few or many counts, or as a class when the clone is expanded.

CDR3nt,CDR3aa,j_gene,d_gene,v_gene,abundance
TGCGCCAGCAGCTTGAGGACAGTGATGGGTGGAGCTTTCTTT,CASSLRTVMGGAFF,TRBJ1-1,-,TRBV5-1,-
TGTGCCAGCAGTACCCACAGCTCAACTAATGAAAAACTGTTTTTT,CASSTHSSTNEKLFF,TRBJ1-4,-,TRBV9,-
TGTGCCAGCAGCTTACTACGGACAAGCATGAACACCGGGGAGCTGTTTTTT,CASSLLRTSMNTGELFF,TRBJ2-2,-,TRBV25-1,-
TGTGCCAGTCGAGGGGAGGGCCTAGAAGCTTTCTTT,CASRGEGLEAFF,TRBJ1-1,-,TRBV5-6,-
TGTGCCAGCAGCTACAGGGTGGGTATCGAGCAGTACTTC,CASSYRVGIEQYF,TRBJ2-7,-,TRBV12-3/TRBV12-4,-
TGTGCCAGCACCCCGGGACTTCCCATTGATGGGCTGTTTTTT,CASTPGLPIDGLFF,TRBJ1-4,-,TRBV2,once
TGTGCCAGCAGGAGACAGGGATTTCTGGGGAAGACCCAGTACTTC,CASRRQGFLGKTQYF,TRBJ2-5,TRBD1,TRBV6-6,few
TGTGCCAGCAGCTGGGGACAGGGGGTCTACGAGCAGTACTTC,CASSWGQGVYEQYF,TRBJ2-7,TRBD1,TRBV5-6,-
TGTGCCAGCAGCCAAGAGGAGGCCCAGTACTTC,CASSQEEAQYF,TRBJ2-5,-,TRBV14,-
TGTGCCAGCAGTTACTCGGACGCGTGGGAGACCCAGTACTTC,CASSYSDAWETQYF,TRBJ2-5,-,TRBV7-4,-
TGTGCCAGCAGCGTAGAGGACAGGGAGTACCAAGAGACCCAGTACTTC,CASSVEDREYQETQYF,TRBJ2-5,TRBD1,TRBV9,-
TGTGCCAGTAGTCTTTCTTATTGGGACGAGCAGTACTTC,CASSLSYWDEQYF,TRBJ2-7,-,TRBV19,-
TGTGCCAGCAGGGAGACAGGGCTCAACTATGGCTACACCTTC,CASRETGLNYGYTF,TRBJ1-2,TRBD1,TRBV12-3/TRBV12-4,-
TGTGCCAGCAGCTTAGCTGGCGAGGACTCTGGAAACACCATATATTTT,CASSLAGEDSGNTIYF,TRBJ1-3,-,TRBV7-8,-
TGCGCCAGCAGCTCGACTCTACAGGGAAGTGGAAACACCATATATTTT,CASSSTLQGSGNTIYF,TRBJ1-3,-,TRBV5-1,few
TGTGCCAGCAGTAGGACCCAGTACTTC,CASSRTQYF,TRBJ2-5,-,TRBV2,few
TGTGCCAGCAGCTTTCGAGGGGGGTTCCTCGGCTACACCTTC,CASSFRGGFLGYTF,TRBJ1-2,-,TRBV5-4,-
TGTGCCAGCTGGGAACAGGGAAACTATGGCTACACCTTC,CASWEQGNYGYTF,TRBJ1-2,-,TRBV12-3/TRBV12-4,many
TGCGCCAGCAGTGAGTCCTATGAAAAACTGTTTTTT,CASSESYEKLFF,TRBJ1-4,-,TRBV10-2,many
TGTGCCAGCAGCTTTAATACGGATCAGCCCCAGCATTTT,CASSFNTDQPQHF,TRBJ1-5,-,TRBV7-9,-
TGTGCCAGCAGTTACTCGACAGGGCCCCTTCACGAGCAGTACTTC,CASSYSTGPLHEQYF,TRBJ2-7,TRBD1,TRBV2,-
TGCAGCGTTGAAGTACAGATGAACACTGAAGCTTTCTTT,CSVEVQMNTEAFF,TRBJ1-1,-,TRBV29-1,few
TGCAGTGCTAGTTCGTGGCGGACCAGGGGGGATGTAGAGGCCCAGTACTTC,CSASSWRTRGDVEAQYF,TRBJ2-5,-,TRBV20-1,-
TGTGCCAGCAGCTCCCAGGGGGTAGCTTTCTTT,CASSSQGVAFF,TRBJ1-1,TRBD1,TRBV5-6,-
TGTGCCAGCAGTGAAAGAAAACAGAGGGGAGAGACCCAGTACTTC,CASSERKQRGETQYF,TRBJ2-5,-,TRBV2,-
TGTGCCACCAGCGGACACGGGACTGAAGCTTTCTTT,CATSGHGTEAFF,TRBJ1-1,-,TRBV15,-
TGCAGTGCTAGATCCGACGGGAACACCGGGGAGCTGTTTTTT,CSARSDGNTGELFF,TRBJ2-2,-,TRBV20-1,-
TGTGCCACCAGCAGAGACTCGGCAGGGATAGAGACCCAGTACTTC,CATSRDSAGIETQYF,TRBJ2-5,-,TRBV15,many
TGTGCCAGCAGTAAAGTGACCGGGGGGCAAGGGAACACTGAAGCTTTCTTT,CASSKVTGGQGNTEAFF,TRBJ1-1,-,TRBV6-6,-
TGCAGCGTTGAGGGCAGGGAGTCCGAGCAGTACTTC,CSVEGRESEQYF,TRBJ2-7,-,TRBV29-1,-
TGTGCCAGCAGCCAAGGAGACAGAATCTACGAGCAGTACTTC,CASSQGDRIYEQYF,TRBJ2-7,-,TRBV2,few
TGTGCCAGCAGAGAGGACGGTCGGAGAACTGAAGCTTTCTTT,CASREDGRRTEAFF,TRBJ1-1,-,TRBV7-9,-
TGTGCCAGCAGCCAAGGAGCGTTCTCTGGAAACACCATATATTTT,CASSQGAFSGNTIYF,TRBJ1-3,-,TRBV14,few
TGTGCCAGCAGTATAACAGAAAATCAGCCCCAGCATTTT,CASSITENQPQHF,TRBJ1-5,-,TRBV6-1,-
TGTGCCAGCAGCCCCCGGACAGCCATGAACACCGGGGAGCTGTTTTTT,CASSPRTAMNTGELFF,TRBJ2-2,-,TRBV7-9,-
TGCAGTGCGCCTCGACAGGGGTGGGGCTACGAGCAGTACTTC,CSAPRQGWGYEQYF,TRBJ2-7,TRBD1,TRBV20-1,-
TGTGCCACTACCTTCCGGGGGGCGCAAAGTGAAGCTTTCTTT,CATTFRGAQSEAFF,TRBJ1-1,-,TRBV19,few
TGTGCCAGCAGCTTAGACGGGTCTGGCTACACCTTC,CASSLDGSGYTF,TRBJ1-2,-,TRBV7-9,once
TGTGCCAGCAGTGACCCTACAGGGGAAGGCAACGAGCAGTACTTC,CASSDPTGEGNEQYF,TRBJ2-7,TRBD1,TRBV6-5,few
TGTGCCAGCAGTTTAGGGGGGACCCATGGCTACACCTTC,CASSLGGTHGYTF,TRBJ1-2,-,TRBV12-3/TRBV12-4,few
TGTGCCAGCAGCTCGGGGGGCCCTGAAAAACTGTTTTTT,CASSSGGPEKLFF,TRBJ1-4,-,TRBV7-8,many
TGCAGTGCTAGGCCACTAGCTGCCGAGCAGTACTTC,CSARPLAAEQYF,TRBJ2-7,-,TRBV20-1,-
TGTGCCAGCAGTGAAGCGCGGGCACTTGACACTGAAGCTTTCTTT,CASSEARALDTEAFF,TRBJ1-1,-,TRBV6-1,few
TGTGCCAGCAGGCCCGGGTCAACCTACGAGCAGTACTTC,CASRPGSTYEQYF,TRBJ2-7,-,TRBV7-9,many
TGCGCCAGCTCCTCCTCGCCTGGGAGGACTGAAGCTTTCTTT,CASSSSPGRTEAFF,TRBJ1-1,-,TRBV5-1,-
TGTGCCAGCAGCCCCGGGACAGGGTCTTACACTGAAGCTTTCTTT,CASSPGTGSYTEAFF,TRBJ1-1,TRBD1,TRBV7-9,-